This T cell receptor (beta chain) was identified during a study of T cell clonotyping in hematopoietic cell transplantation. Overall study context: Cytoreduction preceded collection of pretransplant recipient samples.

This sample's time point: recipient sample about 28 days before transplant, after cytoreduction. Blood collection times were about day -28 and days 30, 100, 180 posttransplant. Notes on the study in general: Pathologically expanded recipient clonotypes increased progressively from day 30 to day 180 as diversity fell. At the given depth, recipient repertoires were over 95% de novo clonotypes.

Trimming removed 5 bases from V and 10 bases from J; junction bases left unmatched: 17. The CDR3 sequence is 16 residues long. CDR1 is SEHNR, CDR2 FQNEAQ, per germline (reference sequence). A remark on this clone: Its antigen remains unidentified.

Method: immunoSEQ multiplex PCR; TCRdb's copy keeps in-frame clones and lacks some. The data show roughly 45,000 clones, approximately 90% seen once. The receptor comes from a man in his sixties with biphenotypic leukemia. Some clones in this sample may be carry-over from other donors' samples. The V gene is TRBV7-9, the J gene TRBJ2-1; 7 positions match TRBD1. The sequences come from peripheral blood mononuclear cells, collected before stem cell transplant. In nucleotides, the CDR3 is TGTGCCAGCAGCCGGATGGGACAGAGAATTGCACTAGAGCAGTTCTTC. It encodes CASSRMGQRIALEQFF. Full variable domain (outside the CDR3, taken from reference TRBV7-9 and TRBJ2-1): DTGVSQNPRHKITKRGQNVTFRCDPISEHNRLYWYRQTLGQGPEFLTYFQNEAQLEKSRLLSDRFSAERPKGSFSTLEIQRTEQGDSAMYLCASSRMGQRIALEQFFGPGTRLTVL.